This TCR beta chain was recorded in a study of cytomegalovirus exposure and HLA in healthy donors. Overall study: Among 150 million to 200 million T cells, an earlier analysis found 117 million unique TCR beta sequences.

Study results and caveats: TRBV6-2, TRBV6-3 and some other V segments were unresolvable in 87-base-pair reads. After further analysis at a later stage, around 17,000 TCR beta sequences were associated with HLA alleles at 0.05 false discovery rate. One variant, a missense change in DCLRE1C, was linked in a later analysis to TCR beta V- and J-gene trimming.

A note on this clone: What it binds is unknown.

V lost 2 bases to trimming and J lost 11 bases; unmatched junction nucleotides: 12. Looked up from germline, CDR1 is GTSNPN and CDR2 is SVGIG (reference sequence). The CDR3 runs 14 residues. Primers for the PCR totalled 60 Vbeta and 13 Jbeta. The data were produced by immunoSEQ multiplex PCR, yet TCRdb's version contains in-frame clones alone and is incomplete. The data contain about 190,000 clones, under 80% of them singletons. V is TRBV30 and J is TRBJ2-5, with 9 bases identical to TRBD1. This sequence was found in a man in his thirties or forties in good health and CMV-seropositive. Input material: PBMCs. CDR3 amino acids: CAWSYTGTGYGQYF. CDR3 DNA sequence: TGTGCCTGGAGTTATACCGGGACAGGGTATGGGCAGTACTTC.